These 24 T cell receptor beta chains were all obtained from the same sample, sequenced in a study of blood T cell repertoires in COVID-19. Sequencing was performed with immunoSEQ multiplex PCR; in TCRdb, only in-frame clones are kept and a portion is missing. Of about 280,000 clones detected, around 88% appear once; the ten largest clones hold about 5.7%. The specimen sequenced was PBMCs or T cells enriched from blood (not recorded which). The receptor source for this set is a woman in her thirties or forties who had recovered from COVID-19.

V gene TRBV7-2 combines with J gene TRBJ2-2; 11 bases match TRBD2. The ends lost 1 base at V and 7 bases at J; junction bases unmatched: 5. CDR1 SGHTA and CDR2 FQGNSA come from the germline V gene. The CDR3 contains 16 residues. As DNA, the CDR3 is TGTGCCAGCAGCTTAGTACTAGCGGGAGCCGGCGGGGAGCTGTTTTTT. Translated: CASSLVLAGAGGELFF.

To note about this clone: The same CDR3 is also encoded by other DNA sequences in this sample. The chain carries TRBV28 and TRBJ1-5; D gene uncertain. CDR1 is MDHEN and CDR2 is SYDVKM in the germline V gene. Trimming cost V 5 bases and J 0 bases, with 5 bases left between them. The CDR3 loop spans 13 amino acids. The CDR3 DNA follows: TGTGCCAGCAGTCGGGATAGCAATCAGCCCCAGCATTTT. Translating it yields CASSRDSNQPQHF.

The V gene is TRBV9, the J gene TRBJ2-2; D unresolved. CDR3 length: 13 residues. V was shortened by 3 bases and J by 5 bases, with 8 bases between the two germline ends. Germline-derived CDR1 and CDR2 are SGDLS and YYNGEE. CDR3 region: CASSASVTGELFF. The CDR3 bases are TGTGCCAGCAGCGCTTCAGTTACCGGGGAGCTGTTTTTT.

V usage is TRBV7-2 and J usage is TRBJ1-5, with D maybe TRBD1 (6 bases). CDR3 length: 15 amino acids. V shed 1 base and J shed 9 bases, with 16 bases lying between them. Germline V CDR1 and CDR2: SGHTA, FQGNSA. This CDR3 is CASSLGLTGQGPQHF. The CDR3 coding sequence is TGTGCCAGCAGCTTAGGCTTGACAGGCCAGGGGCCCCAGCATTTT.

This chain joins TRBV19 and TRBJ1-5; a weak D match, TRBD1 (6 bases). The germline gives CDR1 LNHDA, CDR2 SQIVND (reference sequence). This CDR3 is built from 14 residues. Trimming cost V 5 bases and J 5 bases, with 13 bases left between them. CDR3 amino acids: CASSPRGHDQPQHF. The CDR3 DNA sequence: TGTGCCAGTAGTCCCCGGGGACACGATCAGCCCCAGCATTTT.

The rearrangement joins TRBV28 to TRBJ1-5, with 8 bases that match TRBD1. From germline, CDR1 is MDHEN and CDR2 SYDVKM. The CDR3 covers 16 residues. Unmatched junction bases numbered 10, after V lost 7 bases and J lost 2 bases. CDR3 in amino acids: CASIPRGQGGNQPQHF. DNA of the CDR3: TGTGCCAGCATCCCCCGCGGACAGGGTGGCAATCAGCCCCAGCATTTT.

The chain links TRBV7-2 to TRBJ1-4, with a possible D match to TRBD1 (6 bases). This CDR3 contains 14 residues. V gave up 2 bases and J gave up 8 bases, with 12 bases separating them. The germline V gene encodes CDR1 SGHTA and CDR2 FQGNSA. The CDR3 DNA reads TGTGCCAGCAGCTTACGGACAGTAAGGGAAAAACTGTTTTTT. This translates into CASSLRTVREKLFF.

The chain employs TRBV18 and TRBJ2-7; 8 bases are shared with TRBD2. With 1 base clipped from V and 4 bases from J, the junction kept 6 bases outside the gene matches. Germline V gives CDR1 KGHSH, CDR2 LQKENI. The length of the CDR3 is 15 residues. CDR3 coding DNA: TGTGCCAGCTCACCACGCGGACTAGCCGAATACGAGCAGTACTTC. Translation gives CASSPRGLAEYEQYF.

CDR3 sequence (DNA): TGTGCCAGCAGCCTTCCGGGACTAGCGGGAGCCTACAATGAGCAGTTCTTC. Residues: CASSLPGLAGAYNEQFF. The chain links TRBV5-6 to TRBJ2-1; 14 bases are a match to TRBD2. Germline V lookup: CDR1 SGHDT, CDR2 YYEEEE. Unmatched junction bases numbered 5, after V lost 4 bases and J lost 2 bases. CDR3 length: 17 amino acids.

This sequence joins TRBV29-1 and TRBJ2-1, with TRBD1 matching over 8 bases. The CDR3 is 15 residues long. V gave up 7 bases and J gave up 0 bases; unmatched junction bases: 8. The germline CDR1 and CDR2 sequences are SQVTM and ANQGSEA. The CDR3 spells CSEDDRGSSYNEQFF. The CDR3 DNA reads TGCAGCGAGGACGACAGGGGAAGCTCCTACAATGAGCAGTTCTTC.

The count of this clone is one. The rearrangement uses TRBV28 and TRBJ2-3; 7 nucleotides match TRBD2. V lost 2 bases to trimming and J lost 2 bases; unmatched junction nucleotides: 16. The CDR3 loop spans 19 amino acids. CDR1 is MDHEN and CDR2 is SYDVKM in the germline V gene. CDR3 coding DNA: TGTGCCAGCAGTTTACGGGTCCTAGCGGCAACTACCACCACAGATACGCAGTATTTT. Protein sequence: CASSLRVLAATTTTDTQYF.

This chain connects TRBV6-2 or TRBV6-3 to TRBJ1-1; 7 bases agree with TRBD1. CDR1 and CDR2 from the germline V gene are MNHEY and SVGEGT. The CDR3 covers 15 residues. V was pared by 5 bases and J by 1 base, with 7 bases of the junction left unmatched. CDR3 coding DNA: TGTGCCAGCAGTACCGCCGGGACAGCGAACACTGAAGCTTTCTTT. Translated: CASSTAGTANTEAFF.

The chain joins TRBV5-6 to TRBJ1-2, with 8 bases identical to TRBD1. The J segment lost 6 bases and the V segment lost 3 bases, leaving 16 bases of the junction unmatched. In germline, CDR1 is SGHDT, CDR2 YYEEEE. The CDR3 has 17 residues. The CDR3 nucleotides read TGTGCCAGCAGCTCAATAGAAGCGGCAGGGGGCGCGGATGGCTACACCTTC. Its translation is CASSSIEAAGGADGYTF. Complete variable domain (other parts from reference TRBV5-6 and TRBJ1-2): DAGVTQSPTHLIKTRGQQVTLRCSPKSGHDTVSWYQQALGQGPQFIFQYYEEEERQRGNFPDRFSGHQFPNYSSELNVNALLLGDSALYLCASSSIEAAGGADGYTFGSGTRLTVV.

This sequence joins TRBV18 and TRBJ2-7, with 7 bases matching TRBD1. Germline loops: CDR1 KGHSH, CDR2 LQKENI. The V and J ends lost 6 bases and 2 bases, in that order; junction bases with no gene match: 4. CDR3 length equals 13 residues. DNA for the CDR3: TGTGCCAGCTCCCGCACAGGGGCCTACGAGCAGTACTTC. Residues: CASSRTGAYEQYF.

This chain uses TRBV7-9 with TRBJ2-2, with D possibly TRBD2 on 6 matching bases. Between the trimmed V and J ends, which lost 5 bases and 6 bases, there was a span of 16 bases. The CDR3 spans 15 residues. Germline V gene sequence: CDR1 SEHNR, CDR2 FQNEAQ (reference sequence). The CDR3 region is CASSPPRTIAGELFF. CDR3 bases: TGTGCCAGCAGCCCCCCTAGGACTATCGCCGGGGAGCTGTTTTTT.

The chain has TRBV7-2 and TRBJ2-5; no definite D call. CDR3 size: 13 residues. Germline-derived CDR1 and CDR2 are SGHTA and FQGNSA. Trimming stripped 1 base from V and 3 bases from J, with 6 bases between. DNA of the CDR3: TGTGCCAGCAGCTTAGGAGGTAAAGAGACCCAGTACTTC. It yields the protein CASSLGGKETQYF.

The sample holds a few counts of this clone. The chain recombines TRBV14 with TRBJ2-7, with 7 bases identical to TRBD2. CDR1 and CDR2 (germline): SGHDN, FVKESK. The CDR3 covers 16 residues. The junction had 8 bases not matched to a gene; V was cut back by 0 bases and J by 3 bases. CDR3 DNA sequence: TGTGCCAGCAGCCAAGAATATGGGGGGGGAGGCTACGAGCAGTACTTC. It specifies CASSQEYGGGGYEQYF.

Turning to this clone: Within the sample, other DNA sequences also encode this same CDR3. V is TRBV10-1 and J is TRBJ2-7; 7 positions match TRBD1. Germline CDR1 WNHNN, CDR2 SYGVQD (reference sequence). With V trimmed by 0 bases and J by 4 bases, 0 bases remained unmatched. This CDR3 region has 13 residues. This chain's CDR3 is CASSESTGYEQYF. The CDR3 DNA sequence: TGCGCCAGCAGTGAGTCGACAGGGTACGAGCAGTACTTC.

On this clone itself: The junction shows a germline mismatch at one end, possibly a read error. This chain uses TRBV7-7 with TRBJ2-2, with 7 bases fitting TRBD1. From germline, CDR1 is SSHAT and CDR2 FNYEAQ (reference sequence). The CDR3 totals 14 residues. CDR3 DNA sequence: TGTGCTAGCAGCTCCCAACAGGGGATCGGGGAGCTGTTTTTT. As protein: CASSSQQGIGELFF.

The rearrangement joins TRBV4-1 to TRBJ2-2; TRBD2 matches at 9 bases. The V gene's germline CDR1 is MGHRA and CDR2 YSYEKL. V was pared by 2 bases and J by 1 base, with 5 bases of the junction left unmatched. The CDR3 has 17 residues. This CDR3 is CASSQRSTSGNTGELFF. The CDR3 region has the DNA TGCGCCAGCAGCCAAAGATCGACTAGCGGGAACACCGGGGAGCTGTTTTTT.

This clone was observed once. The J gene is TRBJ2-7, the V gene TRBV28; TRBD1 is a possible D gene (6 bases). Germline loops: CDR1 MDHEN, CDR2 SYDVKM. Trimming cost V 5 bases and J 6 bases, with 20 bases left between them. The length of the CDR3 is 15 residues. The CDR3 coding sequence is TGTGCCAGCAGTCCGGCGGACAGCCCAAGTGGCGAGCAGTACTTC. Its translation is CASSPADSPSGEQYF.

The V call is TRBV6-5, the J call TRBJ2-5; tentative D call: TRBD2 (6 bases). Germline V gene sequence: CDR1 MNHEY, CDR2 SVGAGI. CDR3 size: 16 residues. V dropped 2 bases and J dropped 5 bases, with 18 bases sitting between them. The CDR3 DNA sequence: TGTGCCAGCAGTTACGGTATTGGAGGGGTTTTGGAGACCCAGTACTTC. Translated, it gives CASSYGIGGVLETQYF.

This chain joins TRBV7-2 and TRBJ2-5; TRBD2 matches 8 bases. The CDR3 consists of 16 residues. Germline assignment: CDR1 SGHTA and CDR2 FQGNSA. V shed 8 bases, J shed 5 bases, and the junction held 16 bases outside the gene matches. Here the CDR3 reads CASLTGFGRAGETQYF. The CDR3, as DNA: TGTGCCAGCCTTACGGGGTTCGGGAGGGCCGGTGAGACCCAGTACTTC. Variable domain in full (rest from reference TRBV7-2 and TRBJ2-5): GAGVSQSPSNKVTEKGKDVELRCDPISGHTALYWYRQSLGQGLEFLIYFQGNSAPDKSGLPSDRFSAERTGGSVSTLTIQRTQQEDSAVYLCASLTGFGRAGETQYFGPGTRLLVL.

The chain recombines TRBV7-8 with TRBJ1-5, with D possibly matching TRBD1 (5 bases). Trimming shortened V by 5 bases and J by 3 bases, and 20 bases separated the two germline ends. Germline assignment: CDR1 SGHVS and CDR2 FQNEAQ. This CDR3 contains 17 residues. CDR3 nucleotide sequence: TGTGCCAGCAGCCAGGGAGTTCAGGCCGTCCCCAATCAGCCCCAGCATTTT. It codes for CASSQGVQAVPNQPQHF.